The source of this T cell receptor beta chain is a study of vaccination effects on CD4 cells after COVID-19. The table came from immunoSEQ multiplex PCR; TCRdb's copy has only in-frame clones and leaves some out. The table shows about 64,000 clones, with just over 70% occurring only once. Notes on this clone: What it binds is not known.

The V end was cut by 0 bases, the J end by 3 bases, with 18 bases between. CDR1 is LGHNA, CDR2 YSLEER, per germline. CDR3 length: 19 residues. Subsequent to a culture period of roughly 11 days, CD4+ T cells were isolated. Sequencing used CD4+ T cells from PBMCs cultured without peptide, obtained before COVID-19 vaccination. The sequence derives from a human donor who had a prior SARS-CoV-2 infection. The genes are TRBV4-3 and TRBJ1-6, with D unclear. The DNA for the CDR3 is TGCGCCAGCAGCCAAGAAACCGTCGGATTGGGCGACTATAATTCACCCCTCCACTTT. Residues: CASSQETVGLGDYNSPLHF.